This is a list of T cell receptor beta chains from one sample in a study of T cell responses to AZD1222 COVID-19 vaccine. Assay used: immunoSEQ multiplex PCR; TCRdb lists only in-frame clones, some missing. The sample records about 150,000 clones, about 91% being singletons. The sample in question was peripheral blood, obtained on day 0 of AZD1222 vaccination. These TCRs come from an adult in good health. The CDR3 runs from the conserved cysteine through the conserved F or W. The D gene is left open where the match is weak. Only part of the rows carry a size: once, few, many, or a class if the clone is expanded.

v_gene	j_gene	d_gene	abundance	CDR3aa	CDR3nt
TRBV7-9	TRBJ1-1	.	few	CASSSQAVNTEAFF	TGTGCCAGCAGCTCCCAAGCCGTGAACACTGAAGCTTTCTTT
TRBV9	TRBJ2-3	TRBD2	.	CASSVTRAGGPTDTQYF	TGTGCCAGCAGCGTCACCCGGGCGGGAGGGCCCACAGATACGCAGTATTTT
TRBV7-9	TRBJ2-7	.	.	CASSPPGRKTEEQYF	TGTGCCAGCAGCCCCCCGGGACGGAAAACTGAAGAGCAGTACTTC
TRBV12-3/TRBV12-4	TRBJ2-5	TRBD2	.	CASSKRDGETQYF	TGTGCCAGCAGCAAGCGGGACGGAGAGACCCAGTACTTC
TRBV29-1	TRBJ2-3	.	.	CSARTGEVRTDTQYF	TGCAGCGCCCGGACCGGGGAGGTCAGAACAGATACGCAGTATTTT
TRBV23-1	TRBJ2-7	.	few	CASSHAAVLEEQYF	TGCGCCAGCAGTCATGCGGCTGTACTTGAGGAGCAGTACTTC
TRBV19	TRBJ1-5	.	.	CASSKGDQPQHF	TGTGCCAGTAGCAAGGGGGATCAGCCCCAGCATTTT
TRBV30	TRBJ2-7	TRBD2	.	CAWTRTSADYEQYF	TGTGCCTGGACGCGCACTAGCGCGGATTACGAGCAGTACTTC
TRBV29-1	TRBJ2-1	.	.	CGTGREQFF	TGCGGTACTGGGAGAGAGCAGTTCTTC
TRBV5-4	TRBJ2-3	.	.	CASSLPSSPADTQYF	TGTGCCAGCAGCTTGCCGTCTAGCCCGGCCGATACGCAGTATTTT
TRBV28	TRBJ1-6	.	.	CASSFGQGLSPLHF	TGTGCCAGCAGTTTCGGTCAGGGTTTATCACCCCTCCACTTT
TRBV2	TRBJ2-7	TRBD2	.	CASSRGLAGHYEQYF	TGTGCCAGCAGCAGAGGACTAGCGGGGCACTACGAGCAGTACTTC
TRBV9	TRBJ2-2	TRBD1	.	CASSPQGQDTGELFF	TGTGCCAGCAGCCCCCAGGGACAGGACACCGGGGAGCTGTTTTTT
TRBV20-1	TRBJ2-7	.	few	CSARVGQQYF	TGCAGTGCGCGAGTAGGGCAGCAGTACTTC
TRBV6-1	TRBJ1-2	.	.	CASSDPPGYGYTF	TGTGCCAGCAGTGACCCCCCGGGTTATGGCTACACCTTC
TRBV3-1/TRBV3-2	TRBJ2-7	.	once	CARQEQYF	TGTGCCAGACAGGAGCAGTACTTC
TRBV4-1	TRBJ2-3	TRBD1	.	CASSLRQGRSDTQYF	TGCGCCAGCAGCTTAAGACAGGGGCGTTCAGATACGCAGTATTTT
TRBV19	TRBJ2-6	.	.	CASSIQGFSGANVLTF	TGTGCCAGTAGTATACAGGGATTCTCTGGGGCCAACGTCCTGACTTTC